Shown below are 32 T cell receptor beta chains from a single sample sequenced in a study of cytomegalovirus exposure and HLA in healthy donors. The primer mix had 60 Vbeta and 13 Jbeta primers. Sequenced by immunoSEQ multiplex PCR; TCRdb stores in-frame clones only, minus some. The table lists under 200,000 clones, 80% to 85% of them singletons. The specimen sequenced was PBMCs. The receptors originated from a human donor in good health.

This chain joins TRBV6-6 and TRBJ2-2; TRBD2 matches 14 bases. The CDR3 is 16 amino acids. The V gene's germline CDR1 is MNHNY and CDR2 SVGAGI (reference sequence). With V trimmed by 5 bases and J by 6 bases, 5 bases remained unmatched. In DNA, the CDR3 is TGTGCCAGCAGTAGACTAGCGGGGGGGACGGCCGGGGAGCTGTTTTTT. Amino acid sequence: CASSRLAGGTAGELFF.

The V gene is TRBV4-1, the J gene TRBJ2-1; 10 positions match TRBD2. V lost 6 bases to trimming and J lost 8 bases; unmatched junction nucleotides: 7. Germline V gives CDR1 MGHRA, CDR2 YSYEKL. CDR3 length: 14 amino acids. CDR3 sequence (DNA): TGCGCCAGCAGTCTTAGCGGGGGGCGGGATGAGCAGTTCTTC. Translating it yields CASSLSGGRDEQFF.

The chain joins TRBV7-2 to TRBJ2-3; the match to TRBD1 covers 9 bases. V lost 5 bases and J lost 1; bases outside the gene matches: 4. Germline CDR1 reads SGHTA; CDR2 reads FQGNSA. There are 15 residues in the CDR3. The CDR3 sequence is CASSTRDRGTDTQYF. The CDR3 DNA follows: TGTGCCAGCAGCACCCGGGACAGGGGCACAGATACGCAGTATTTT.

The gene calls are TRBV4-1 and TRBJ2-1; 9 nucleotides match TRBD1. Germline V gives CDR1 MGHRA, CDR2 YSYEKL. The V gene end was trimmed by 3 bases and the J gene end by 6 bases; junction bases not matched to a gene: 6. The CDR3 length is 15 residues. Here the CDR3 DNA reads TGCGCCAGCAGCCAGGAAACGACAGGGGGCAATGAGCAGTTCTTC. It codes for CASSQETTGGNEQFF.

This chain connects TRBV10-3 to TRBJ2-3, with TRBD1 matching over 9 bases. The ends lost 6 bases at V and 5 bases at J; junction bases unmatched: 3. The CDR3 totals 13 residues. CDR1 ENHRY and CDR2 SYGVKD come from the germline V gene. In DNA form, the CDR3 reads TGTGCCATCAGGGGACAGGGCTTAGATACGCAGTATTTT. It is translated as CAIRGQGLDTQYF.

This chain joins TRBV6-5 and TRBJ2-7; D unclear. V lost 3 bases and J lost 3, with 12 bases in between. From germline, CDR1 is MNHEY and CDR2 SVGAGI. The CDR3 consists of 14 residues. As DNA, the CDR3 is TGTGCCAGCAGTTATAGTCTAAACCTCTACGAGCAGTACTTC. As protein: CASSYSLNLYEQYF.

The rearrangement links TRBV5-1 to TRBJ2-2; 11 bases agree with TRBD1. This CDR3 region has 16 residues. Unmatched junction bases numbered 4, after V lost 2 bases and J lost 4 bases. Germline V gene data show CDR1 as SGHRS and CDR2 as YFSETQ. The CDR3 DNA reads TGCGCCAGCAGCTTTGGACAGGGGGCTGGCACCGGGGAGCTGTTTTTT. It yields the protein CASSFGQGAGTGELFF.

This clone has only one observation. The chain couples TRBV5-1 to TRBJ2-7; TRBD2 aligns across 12 bases. CDR3 length: 16 amino acids. The V gene end was trimmed by 0 bases and the J gene end by 2 bases; junction bases not matched to a gene: 3. Germline V gene sequence: CDR1 SGHRS, CDR2 YFSETQ. The CDR3 loop is CASSLALAGGPYEQYF. For the CDR3, the DNA is TGCGCCAGCAGCTTGGCCCTAGCGGGGGGGCCCTACGAGCAGTACTTC.

This clone has a handful of counts. The chain is built from TRBV4-1 and TRBJ1-1; D remains unclear. The germline V gene has CDR1 MGHRA and CDR2 YSYEKL. CDR3 length equals 16 residues. V was pared by 0 bases and J by 1 base, with 12 bases between. In DNA form, the CDR3 reads TGCGCCAGCAGCCAAGAAAGCGGGGATCCGAACACTGAAGCTTTCTTT. This codes for CASSQESGDPNTEAFF.

This chain links TRBV27 with TRBJ1-1, with TRBD1 matching 12 bases. Germline lookup yields CDR1 MNHEY and CDR2 SMNVEV (reference sequence). V was pared by 6 bases and J by 6 bases, with 5 bases of the junction left unmatched. The CDR3 is 14 amino acids. The CDR3 DNA is TGTGCCAGCAGGGGACAGGGGGCACCCGCTGAAGCTTTCTTT. Protein: CASRGQGAPAEAFF.

This clone has just a few counts. In DNA, the CDR3 is TGTGCCCGTTCATGGGGACAGCCAAGTTCTTACACAGATACGCAGTATTTT. Its translation is CARSWGQPSSYTDTQYF. The V gene is TRBV15, the J gene TRBJ2-3; 7 nucleotides line up with TRBD1. From germline, CDR1 is LNHNV and CDR2 YYDKDF (reference sequence). The length of the CDR3 is 17 residues. Trimming at V came to 11 bases and at J to 2 bases, leaving 19 bases not matched to a gene.

CDR3 in amino acids: CASSLGQKSSYNSPLHF. CDR3 in DNA: TGCGCCAGCAGCTTGGGACAGAAAAGCTCCTATAATTCACCCCTCCACTTT. The rearrangement links TRBV5-1 to TRBJ1-6; D is possibly TRBD1 (5 bases). The V end was cut by 0 bases, the J end by 0 bases, with 10 bases between. Looked up from germline, CDR1 is SGHRS and CDR2 is YFSETQ. The CDR3 spans 17 residues.

V usage is TRBV6-6 and J usage is TRBJ1-6; 7 nucleotides agree with TRBD1. The CDR3 is 13 amino acids. Looked up from germline, CDR1 is MNHNY and CDR2 is SVGAGI (reference sequence). V was pared by 6 bases and J by 8 bases, with 4 bases of the junction left unmatched. CDR3 protein: CASRTGQDSPLHF. In DNA, the CDR3 is TGTGCCAGCAGAACCGGACAGGATTCACCCCTCCACTTT.

This clone was recorded once. V and J are TRBV4-2 and TRBJ1-3, with D unresolved. This CDR3 region has 14 residues. V lost 0 bases and J lost 1, with 4 bases in between. CDR1 is LGHNA, CDR2 YNFKEQ, per germline. The CDR3 coding sequence is TGTGCCAGCAGCCAAGATTCTTCTGGAAACACCATATATTTT. Its protein product is CASSQDSSGNTIYF.

The sample holds one count of this clone. CDR3 loop: CASSLVASGVQETQYF. Written as DNA, the CDR3 is TGCGCCAGCAGCTTGGTGGCTAGCGGGGTCCAAGAGACCCAGTACTTC. V usage is TRBV5-1 and J usage is TRBJ2-5; 9 bases fit TRBD2. The CDR3 loop spans 16 amino acids. Germline V gene sequence: CDR1 SGHRS, CDR2 YFSETQ. The V and J ends lost 0 bases and 1 base, in that order; junction bases with no gene match: 4.

The sample holds one count of this clone. V gene TRBV11-3 combines with J gene TRBJ2-1, with TRBD2 matching 7 bases. V lost 0 bases to trimming and J lost 8 bases; unmatched junction nucleotides: 7. The CDR3 is made up of 15 amino acids. The V gene's germline CDR1 is SGHNT and CDR2 YENEEA. The CDR3 coding sequence is TGTGCCAGCAGCTTAGATGGGGGGGAAGGGGATGAGCAGTTCTTC. It is translated as CASSLDGGEGDEQFF.

This chain connects TRBV4-3 to TRBJ2-3, with D perhaps matching TRBD2 (6 bases). The CDR3 is 15 residues long. V was cut by 0 bases and J by 3 bases, with 10 bases left in between. Germline V gene data show CDR1 as LGHNA and CDR2 as YSLEER. CDR3 nucleotide sequence: TGCGCCAGCAGCCAAGAACGGGGGTATACAGATACGCAGTATTTT. This translates into CASSQERGYTDTQYF.

The chain employs TRBV7-9 and TRBJ1-2; D not resolved. CDR1 and CDR2 from the germline V gene are SEHNR and FQNEAQ (reference sequence). V was clipped by 4 bases and J by 14 bases, with 14 bases between them. CDR3 size: 11 residues. DNA of the CDR3: TGTGCCAGCAGCTCCGAGGATCGATATACCTTC. Its translation is CASSSEDRYTF.

The V call is TRBV14, the J call TRBJ2-7; maybe TRBD2 (6 bases). Deletions cut 4 bases from V and 0 bases from J, with 16 bases between. There are 16 residues in the CDR3. Germline V gene data show CDR1 as SGHDN and CDR2 as FVKESK. In DNA, the CDR3 is TGTGCCAGCAGCCCAATGGGACTCAGGAGCTCCTACGAGCAGTACTTC. This codes for CASSPMGLRSSYEQYF.

The gene calls are TRBV4-1 and TRBJ1-1; D perhaps matches TRBD1 (6 bases). The CDR3 is made up of 17 amino acids. The V gene lost 0 bases and the J gene lost 1 base, with 15 bases spanning the gap. The V gene's germline CDR1 is MGHRA and CDR2 YSYEKL. CDR3 sequence reads: CASSQDWGGRQNTEAFF. As DNA, the CDR3 is TGCGCCAGCAGCCAAGATTGGGGGGGGCGGCAGAACACTGAAGCTTTCTTT.

The genes are TRBV28 and TRBJ1-5; D is perhaps TRBD1 (6 bases). This CDR3 is 14 amino acids long. CDR1 and CDR2 (germline): MDHEN, SYDVKM. Trimming left V 6 bases short and J 6 bases short, with 15 bases between. DNA of the CDR3: TGTGCCAGCAGCCCCGGGCCCAGGGGTCAGCCCCAGCATTTT. Amino acid sequence: CASSPGPRGQPQHF. The whole variable domain, filled in from reference TRBV28 and TRBJ1-5, reads DVKVTQSSRYLVKRTGEKVFLECVQDMDHENMFWYRQDPGLGLRLIYFSYDVKMKEKGDIPEGYSVSREKKERFSLILESASTNQTSMYLCASSPGPRGQPQHFGDGTRLSIL.

This chain connects TRBV9 to TRBJ1-6, with TRBD1 identical over 9 bases. The J segment lost 10 bases and the V segment lost 0 bases, leaving 5 bases of the junction unmatched. The CDR3 spans 15 residues. Germline V gene data show CDR1 as SGDLS and CDR2 as YYNGEE. The CDR3 DNA reads TGTGCCAGCAGCGTAGGGGGACAGGGACGATCACCCCTCCACTTT. Its translation is CASSVGGQGRSPLHF. Using reference TRBV9 and TRBJ1-6 for the parts outside the CDR3, the full variable domain is DSGVTQTPKHLITATGQRVTLRCSPRSGDLSVYWYQQSLDQGLQFLIQYYNGEERAKGNILERFSAQQFPDLHSELNLSSLELGDSALYFCASSVGGQGRSPLHFGNGTRLTVT.

V gene TRBV6-1 combines with J gene TRBJ2-1; D is ambiguous. The germline V gene encodes CDR1 MNHNS and CDR2 SASEGT. V gave up 3 bases and J gave up 5 bases, with 2 bases separating them. This CDR3 is 11 amino acids long. CDR3 nucleotide sequence: TGTGCCAGCAGTGACAACAATGAGCAGTTCTTC. Amino acid sequence: CASSDNNEQFF.

V and J are TRBV4-3 and TRBJ2-3, with D unclear. Germline V gene lookup returns CDR1 LGHNA and CDR2 YSLEER. The CDR3 totals 15 residues. V lost 0 bases to trimming and J lost 2 bases, with 9 bases between them. In nucleotides, the CDR3 is TGCGCCAGCAGCCAAGAAAACAGACCCACAGATACGCAGTATTTT. Protein product: CASSQENRPTDTQYF.

There are a few counts of this clone. This chain links TRBV29-1 with TRBJ1-1, with D hard to call. Germline-derived CDR1 and CDR2 are SQVTM and ANQGSEA. The ends were cut back, 0 bases at V and 1 base at J, with 15 bases in the middle. The CDR3 has 16 residues. The CDR3 reads CSVEDRLLQQNTEAFF. CDR3 nucleotide sequence: TGCAGCGTTGAAGATCGGCTTTTACAGCAGAACACTGAAGCTTTCTTT.

The chain uses TRBV2 and TRBJ2-2; D perhaps matches TRBD1 (5 bases). This CDR3 contains 15 residues. Germline V CDR1 and CDR2: SNHLY, FYNNEI. Deletions cut 4 bases from V and 7 bases from J, with 16 bases between. The chain's CDR3 is CASSVQTGYGGELFF. Here the CDR3 DNA reads TGTGCCAGCAGTGTACAAACAGGTTACGGCGGGGAGCTGTTTTTT. The whole variable domain, remainder taken from reference TRBV2 and TRBJ2-2, is EPEVTQTPSHQVTQMGQEVILRCVPISNHLYFYWYRQILGQKVEFLVSFYNNEISEKSEIFDDQFSVERPDGSNFTLKIRSTKLEDSAMYFCASSVQTGYGGELFFGEGSRLTVL.

This chain joins TRBV6-1 and TRBJ1-6; perhaps TRBD1 as D (6 bases). Germline V lookup: CDR1 MNHNS, CDR2 SASEGT. V lost 1 base to trimming and J lost 14 bases, with 18 bases between them. The CDR3 covers 15 residues. CDR3 amino acids: CASSEVWGPGGTLHF. CDR3 coding DNA: TGTGCCAGCAGTGAAGTATGGGGGCCAGGTGGGACCCTCCACTTT.

This clone was observed a single time. V gene TRBV6-4 combines with J gene TRBJ1-1; D is undetermined. Trimming removed 4 bases from V and 0 bases from J, with 12 bases in between. The CDR3 totals 15 residues. Germline lookup yields CDR1 MRHNA and CDR2 SNTAGT. The CDR3 loop is CASSVPQCMNTEAFF. CDR3 DNA: TGTGCCAGCAGTGTCCCGCAGTGTATGAACACTGAAGCTTTCTTT.

V usage is TRBV18 and J usage is TRBJ1-1; 10 bases line up with TRBD1. This CDR3 is 17 amino acids long. The V and J ends lost 3 bases and 5 bases, in that order; junction bases with no gene match: 12. Germline values: CDR1 KGHSH, CDR2 LQKENI. The CDR3 protein is CASSPPNRQGAKTEAFF. CDR3 bases: TGTGCCAGCTCACCGCCGAATAGACAGGGGGCGAAAACTGAAGCTTTCTTT.

This chain connects TRBV4-3 to TRBJ1-4; 9 nucleotides agree with TRBD1. V lost 5 bases and J lost 6; bases outside the gene matches: 7. The CDR3 runs 15 residues. Germline V lookup: CDR1 LGHNA, CDR2 YSLEER. The DNA for the CDR3 is TGCGCCAGCAGCAGCGCGACAGGGGGATATGAAAAACTGTTTTTT. Translating gives CASSSATGGYEKLFF.

The chain couples TRBV2 to TRBJ1-2; the D gene is possibly TRBD1 (6 bases). The CDR3 is 14 residues long. V was trimmed by 7 bases and J by 1 base, leaving 13 bases between them. CDR1 and CDR2 from the germline V gene are SNHLY and FYNNEI. The CDR3 region has the DNA TGTGCCAGCACCCGGACAGCGATTAACTATGGCTACACCTTC. Amino acids: CASTRTAINYGYTF.

The chain joins TRBV7-8 to TRBJ2-3, with 9 bases aligning to TRBD1. The CDR3 is 17 amino acids. Trimming at V came to 3 bases and at J to 1 base, leaving 8 bases not matched to a gene. Germline CDR1 SGHVS, CDR2 FQNEAQ. CDR3 nucleotide sequence: TGTGCCAGCAGCTTCCCGGGACAGGGAGGGGGCACAGATACGCAGTATTTT. Amino acids: CASSFPGQGGGTDTQYF.